Listed here are 25 T cell receptor beta chains from one sample, sequenced in a study of OX40 agonist ivuxolimab in advanced cancers. Sequenced by immunoSEQ multiplex PCR; TCRdb stores in-frame clones only, minus some. The sample lists under 90,000 clones; around 83% were seen once. The starting material was CD4+ or CD8+ T cells sorted from blood, obtained in a trial of the OX40 agonist ivuxolimab. The receptors were sampled from an adult with an advanced solid tumor such as melanoma, head and neck, liver or kidney cancer.

The V call is TRBV7-2, the J call TRBJ2-1, with D possibly TRBD2 on 6 matching bases. The CDR3 is made up of 13 amino acids. Looked up from germline, CDR1 is SGHTA and CDR2 is FQGNSA. Deletions cut 4 bases from V and 3 bases from J, with 7 bases between. The CDR3 nucleotides read TGTGCCAGCAGCTCCGGGGGCTACAATGAGCAGTTCTTC. Its translation is CASSSGGYNEQFF. The full variable domain, in which reference TRBV7-2 and TRBJ2-1 provide the parts outside the CDR3, is GAGVSQSPSNKVTEKGKDVELRCDPISGHTALYWYRQSLGQGLEFLIYFQGNSAPDKSGLPSDRFSAERTGGSVSTLTIQRTQQEDSAVYLCASSSGGYNEQFFGPGTRLTVL.

The chain carries TRBV27 and TRBJ2-3; TRBD2 might be the D (5 bases). Per the germline V gene, CDR1 is MNHEY and CDR2 is SMNVEV (reference sequence). CDR3 length: 14 amino acids. V dropped 6 bases and J dropped 2 bases, with 12 bases sitting between them. The CDR3 DNA reads as TGTGCCAGCAGCCCAGCGAGGGACACAGATACGCAGTATTTT. It yields the protein CASSPARDTDTQYF.

This clone was detected only once. This rearrangement joins TRBV18 to TRBJ1-6; TRBD1 agrees at 7 bases. J was trimmed by 7 bases and V by 3 bases; bases with no gene match: 3. CDR3 length: 14 residues. CDR1 is KGHSH, CDR2 LQKENI, per germline. The CDR3, as DNA: TGTGCCAGCTCACCGGGACAGAGAAATTCACCCCTCCACTTT. This sequence encodes CASSPGQRNSPLHF.

The rearrangement joins TRBV7-2 to TRBJ2-7; D is ambiguous. Germline-derived CDR1 and CDR2 are SGHTA and FQGNSA. Trimming removed 1 base from V and 6 bases from J, with 10 bases in between. The CDR3 runs to 13 residues. CDR3 bases: TGTGCCAGCAGCTTAGGTGGGTCCCTCGAGCAGTACTTC. Translated, it gives CASSLGGSLEQYF.

The chain is built from TRBV29-1 and TRBJ1-2, with unresolved D. CDR1 SQVTM and CDR2 ANQGSEA come from the germline V gene. Trimming left V 4 bases short and J 2 bases short, with 8 bases between. The CDR3 extends over 12 amino acids. The CDR3 reads CSVVGGNYGYTF. The CDR3 DNA reads as TGCAGCGTTGTCGGCGGAAACTATGGCTACACCTTC. The full variable domain, rest sourced from reference TRBV29-1 and TRBJ1-2, is SAVISQKPSRDICQRGTSLTIQCQVDSQVTMMFWYRQQPGQSLTLIATANQGSEATYESGFVIDKFPISRPNLTFSTLTVSNMSPEDSSIYLCSVVGGNYGYTFGSGTRLTVV.

This rearrangement joins TRBV27 to TRBJ1-1, with 7 bases aligning to TRBD1. The CDR3 contains 13 residues. Trimming cost V 6 bases and J 5 bases; bases outside gene matches: 6. Germline V CDR1 and CDR2: MNHEY, SMNVEV (reference sequence). In nucleotides, the CDR3 is TGTGCCAGCAGGGGGACAGTTTTGACTGAAGCTTTCTTT. Its protein is CASRGTVLTEAFF.

The V gene is TRBV2, the J gene TRBJ2-3; TRBD1 is a possible D gene (6 bases). V was pared by 7 bases and J by 2 bases, with 16 bases between. There are 15 residues in the CDR3. Germline V gene lookup returns CDR1 SNHLY and CDR2 FYNNEI. The CDR3, as DNA: TGTGCCAGCAAAGAAAGGGGACAAGCCACAGATACGCAGTATTTT. The encoded protein is CASKERGQATDTQYF.

V and J are TRBV5-1 and TRBJ2-2, with 8 positions matching TRBD2. The ends lost 10 bases at V and 5 bases at J; junction bases unmatched: 10. The germline V gene has CDR1 SGHRS and CDR2 YFSETQ. This CDR3 contains 14 residues. The CDR3 loop reads CAGSGGAGTGELFF. The CDR3 DNA follows: TGCGCCGGCTCCGGGGGGGCCGGGACCGGGGAGCTGTTTTTT. Full variable domain (missing parts from reference TRBV5-1 and TRBJ2-2): KAGVTQTPRYLIKTRGQQVTLSCSPISGHRSVSWYQQTPGQGLQFLFEYFSETQRNKGNFPGRFSGRQFSNSRSEMNVSTLELGDSALYLCAGSGGAGTGELFFGEGSRLTVL.

The rearrangement uses TRBV5-1 and TRBJ2-1; tentatively, D is TRBD1 or TRBD2 (6 bases each). Germline-derived CDR1 and CDR2 are SGHRS and YFSETQ. V lost 6 bases to trimming and J lost 9 bases, with 16 bases between them. CDR3 size: 13 residues. The CDR3 here is CASTGAGVGEQFF. CDR3 in DNA: TGCGCCAGCACGGGAGCAGGGGTGGGTGAGCAGTTCTTC.

This clone appeared a single time. V and J are TRBV27 and TRBJ2-7, with D perhaps matching TRBD1 (6 bases). Germline values: CDR1 MNHEY, CDR2 SMNVEV (reference sequence). The V and J ends lost 4 bases and 0 bases respectively, with 16 bases between them. The CDR3 spans 16 residues. CDR3 sequence: CASSSRTRGYSYEQYF. The CDR3 region has the DNA TGTGCCAGCAGTTCCCGGACCAGGGGATACTCCTACGAGCAGTACTTC.

The genes are TRBV30 and TRBJ2-7; maybe TRBD1 (5 bases). This CDR3 spans 12 amino acids. Trimming stripped 4 bases from V and 12 bases from J, with 19 bases between. Germline CDR1 reads GTSNPN; CDR2 reads SVGIG (reference sequence). For the CDR3, the DNA is TGTGCCTGGACCACGCTTAGGGGTGGTCGGTACTTC. Amino acids: CAWTTLRGGRYF.

As for this clone: The same CDR3 arises from other DNA sequences in this sample as well. J is TRBJ2-3 and V is TRBV5-1; 11 nucleotides agree with TRBD2. CDR1 is SGHRS and CDR2 is YFSETQ in the germline V gene. V lost 4 bases, J lost 0 bases, and 4 bases stayed unmatched. The CDR3 runs 16 residues. CDR3 protein: CASSLLAGGSTDTQYF. The DNA of the CDR3 is TGCGCCAGCAGCCTTTTAGCGGGGGGGAGCACAGATACGCAGTATTTT. The full variable domain, with the rest looked up from reference TRBV5-1 and TRBJ2-3, is KAGVTQTPRYLIKTRGQQVTLSCSPISGHRSVSWYQQTPGQGLQFLFEYFSETQRNKGNFPGRFSGRQFSNSRSEMNVSTLELGDSALYLCASSLLAGGSTDTQYFGPGTRLTVL.

The rearrangement joins TRBV6-6 to TRBJ1-2; D gene unclear. Looked up from germline, CDR1 is MNHNY and CDR2 is SVGAGI (reference sequence). V was shortened by 4 bases and J by 8 bases, with 2 bases between the two germline ends. This CDR3 has 9 amino acids. The CDR3 sequence: CASSFGYTF. The CDR3 bases are TGTGCCAGCAGTTTCGGCTACACCTTC.

Of note for this clone: Other DNA sequences in this sample translate to the same CDR3. This chain links TRBV7-2 with TRBJ2-5; no clear D gene. CDR3 size: 11 residues. V shed 3 bases and J shed 4 bases, with 3 bases lying between them. The germline V gene encodes CDR1 SGHTA and CDR2 FQGNSA. The CDR3 region has the DNA TGTGCCAGCAGCTTCGGAGAGACCCAGTACTTC. It encodes CASSFGETQYF.

This sequence joins TRBV13 and TRBJ1-1; 7 bases map to TRBD1. This CDR3 is built from 15 residues. V was pared by 3 bases and J by 5 bases, with 9 bases of the junction left unmatched. Germline V gene sequence: CDR1 PRHDT, CDR2 FYEKMQ (reference sequence). CDR3 region: CASSFSGGRRTEAFF. The CDR3 bases are TGTGCCAGCAGCTTCTCAGGGGGGAGAAGGACTGAAGCTTTCTTT.

The sample holds a few counts of this clone. V gene TRBV18 combines with J gene TRBJ2-3; D is undetermined. This CDR3 region has 13 residues. V lost 2 bases to trimming and J lost 4 bases, with 7 bases between them. The germline gives CDR1 KGHSH, CDR2 LQKENI. The CDR3 reads CASSPSLSDTQYF. The CDR3 coding sequence is TGTGCCAGCTCACCAAGTTTATCAGATACGCAGTATTTT.

Only a few counts were recorded for this clone. This chain joins TRBV5-1 and TRBJ1-2, with D possibly TRBD1 on 5 matching bases. V lost 4 bases and J lost 5, with 9 bases in between. The length of the CDR3 is 12 residues. The germline V gene has CDR1 SGHRS and CDR2 YFSETQ. CDR3 amino acids: CASSQDSYGYTF. The CDR3 DNA follows: TGCGCCAGCAGCCAAGACAGTTATGGCTACACCTTC.

This rearrangement joins TRBV6-5 to TRBJ1-5; 11 nucleotides agree with TRBD1. V shed 4 bases and J 6 bases; nucleotides not matched to a gene: 8. The CDR3 consists of 16 residues. Per germline, CDR1 MNHEY and CDR2 SVGAGI. CDR3 in DNA: TGTGCCAGCAGTTCGTTAGGACAGGGGGCGCGTCAGCCCCAGCATTTT. Translation gives CASSSLGQGARQPQHF.

V and J are TRBV5-3 and TRBJ2-1, with D possibly being TRBD1 (6 bases). TRBV5-3 is an ORF, with its function uncertain. The CDR3 sequence is 13 residues long. Trimming pared 2 bases from V and 7 bases from J, leaving 10 bases between. The CDR3: CARSFITGNEQFF. The CDR3 bases are TGTGCCAGAAGCTTTATCACAGGGAATGAGCAGTTCTTC.

The genes are TRBV5-1 and TRBJ2-5; D call uncertain. This CDR3 is 12 amino acids long. Trimming removed 2 bases from V and 3 bases from J, with 5 bases in between. Looked up from germline, CDR1 is SGHRS and CDR2 is YFSETQ. This chain's CDR3 is CASSFPKETQYF. CDR3 coding DNA: TGCGCCAGCAGCTTCCCTAAAGAGACCCAGTACTTC.

CDR3 protein: CASSPTGLAGAFQETQYF. CDR3 nucleotide sequence: TGTGCCAGCAGCCCGACAGGGTTGGCGGGGGCCTTCCAAGAGACCCAGTACTTC. The chain joins TRBV27 to TRBJ2-5, with D perhaps TRBD1 or TRBD2 (7 bases each). The CDR3 sequence is 18 residues long. The V gene's germline CDR1 is MNHEY and CDR2 SMNVEV (reference sequence). Trimming took off 6 bases at V and 1 base at J, with 24 bases between the two ends.

The chain joins TRBV7-9 to TRBJ1-1; tentative D call: TRBD1 (5 bases). V was cut by 4 bases and J by 2 bases, with 17 bases left in between. Looked up from germline, CDR1 is SEHNR and CDR2 is FQNEAQ (reference sequence). The CDR3 sequence is 16 residues long. The CDR3 DNA follows: TGTGCCAGCAGCTCCCGTCCGGGGGTCGGAAACACTGAAGCTTTCTTT. This sequence encodes CASSSRPGVGNTEAFF.

The chain carries TRBV7-2 and TRBJ2-7, with D tentatively TRBD2 (5 bases). The germline V and J ends were trimmed by 4 bases and 6 bases, with 10 bases remaining between them. Looked up from germline, CDR1 is SGHTA and CDR2 is FQGNSA. This CDR3 region has 12 residues. CDR3 protein: CASSSDWGEQYF. CDR3 sequence (DNA): TGTGCCAGCAGCTCGGACTGGGGCGAGCAGTACTTC.

The chain uses TRBV6-1 and TRBJ2-1; D possibly corresponds to TRBD2 (5 bases). V gave up 2 bases and J gave up 7 bases, with 21 bases separating them. The CDR3 sequence is 17 residues long. Germline lookup yields CDR1 MNHNS and CDR2 SASEGT. In DNA, the CDR3 is TGTGCCAGCAGTGAATTGGAAGTATTCACGACGGGAAATGAGCAGTTCTTC. Residues: CASSELEVFTTGNEQFF.

The gene calls are TRBV5-1 and TRBJ2-1; 10 bases are a match to TRBD2. CDR1 and CDR2 (germline): SGHRS, YFSETQ. The CDR3 runs to 19 residues. The V gene end was trimmed by 0 bases and the J gene end by 7 bases; junction bases not matched to a gene: 16. In DNA form, the CDR3 reads TGCGCCAGCAGCTTGGCCCAGCGGGGGGGCGGACTATCTGGGAATGAGCAGTTCTTC. Translating it yields CASSLAQRGGGLSGNEQFF.